The entry that follows covers one T cell receptor (beta chain) sequence. The CDR3 is made up of 13 amino acids. Trimming removed 6 bases at V and 9 bases at J, with 17 bases between. Germline CDR1 MNHNY, CDR2 SVGAGI (reference sequence). These data belong to a study of TIL therapy for anti-PD-1-resistant metastatic lung cancer. Time point specified: pre-treatment sample, taken before nivolumab and TIL therapy. Tumor tissue came from excised metastases, mostly pleural nodules or supraclavicular lymph nodes. This was the immunoSEQ v3 assay. Sequencing was performed with immunoSEQ multiplex PCR; in TCRdb, only in-frame clones are kept and a portion is missing. The sample holds more than 20,000 clones, roughly three fifths seen once.

This receptor was obtained from a woman aged 30 to 85 with non-small cell lung cancer. The sequenced sample was tumor tissue, obtained at baseline. The chain employs TRBV6-6 and TRBJ1-1, with D possibly TRBD1 on 5 matching bases. CDR3 sequence: CASRGEGLGQAFF. CDR3 DNA: TGTGCCAGCAGAGGGGAGGGCCTGGGACAAGCTTTCTTT.